The 2 T cell receptor beta chains presented below share a single source sample, sequenced in a study of breast tumors, draining lymph nodes, adjacent tissues. Each CDR3 protein gets one entry after TCRdb re-called the multiplex PCR reads with MiXCR. The sample lists 83,000 or so distinct CDR3 sequences, approximately 20% seen once, with about 2.2% in the top ten. Breast cancer patients provided tissue from their axillary draining lymph nodes. The sequencing input was axillary lymph node tissue. All receptors come from a female donor with breast cancer. Some clones in this sample may be carry-over from other donors' samples.

This clonotype has at least ten counts. The J gene is TRBJ2-7, the V gene TRBV7-9; the D gene is possibly TRBD1 (5 bases). CDR3 length: 16 amino acids. Trimming took off 3 bases at V and 2 bases at J, with 17 bases between the two ends. Germline CDR1 is SEHNR and CDR2 is FQNEAQ (reference sequence). The CDR3 here is CASSFTSLGATYEQYF. The CDR3 bases are TGTGCCAGCAGCTTTACAAGTTTAGGGGCGACCTACGAGCAGTACTTC.

This clonotype was seen at least ten times. The chain joins TRBV6-6 to TRBJ2-7; D is unresolved. V lost 8 bases and J 6 bases, leaving 11 bases between the germline ends. The germline V gene encodes CDR1 MNHNY and CDR2 SVGAGI (reference sequence). This CDR3 region has 11 residues. The CDR3 DNA reads TGTGCCAGCGGTACGTCGGGCGAGCAGTACTTC. Its protein product is CASGTSGEQYF.